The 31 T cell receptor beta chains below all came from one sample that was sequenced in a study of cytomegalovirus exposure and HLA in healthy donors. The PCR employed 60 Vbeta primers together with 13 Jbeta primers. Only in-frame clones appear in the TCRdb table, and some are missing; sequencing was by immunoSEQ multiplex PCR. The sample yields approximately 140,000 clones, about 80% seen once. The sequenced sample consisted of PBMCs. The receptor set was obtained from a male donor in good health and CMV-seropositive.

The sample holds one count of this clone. CDR3 sequence (DNA): TGTGCCAGCAGCTTGGAGGTCAGGAAGACCTACAATGAGCAGTTCTTC. Its translation is CASSLEVRKTYNEQFF. This chain links TRBV5-6 with TRBJ2-1; D is unresolved. Trimming removed 0 bases at V and 2 bases at J, with 12 bases between. Germline lookup yields CDR1 SGHDT and CDR2 YYEEEE. The CDR3 runs 16 residues.

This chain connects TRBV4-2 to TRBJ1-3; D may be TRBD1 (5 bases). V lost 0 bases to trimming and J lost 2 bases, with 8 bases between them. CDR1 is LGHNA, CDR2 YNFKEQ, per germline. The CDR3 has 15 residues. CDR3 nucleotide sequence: TGTGCCAGCAGCCAAGACAGGGTACCTGGAAACACCATATATTTT. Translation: CASSQDRVPGNTIYF.

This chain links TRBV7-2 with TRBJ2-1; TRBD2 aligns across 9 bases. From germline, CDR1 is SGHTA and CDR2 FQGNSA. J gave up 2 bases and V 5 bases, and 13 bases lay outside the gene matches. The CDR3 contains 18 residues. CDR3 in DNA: TGTGCCAGCAGCCGAGGCCCCTTAGCGGGAGACGCCTACAATGAGCAGTTCTTC. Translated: CASSRGPLAGDAYNEQFF.

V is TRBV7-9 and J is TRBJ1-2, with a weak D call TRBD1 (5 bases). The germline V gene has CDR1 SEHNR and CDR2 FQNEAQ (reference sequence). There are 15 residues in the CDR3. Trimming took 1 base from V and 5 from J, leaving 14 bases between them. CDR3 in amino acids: CASSLDGSAGYGYTF. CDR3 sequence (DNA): TGTGCCAGCAGCTTAGATGGTTCGGCAGGGTATGGCTACACCTTC.

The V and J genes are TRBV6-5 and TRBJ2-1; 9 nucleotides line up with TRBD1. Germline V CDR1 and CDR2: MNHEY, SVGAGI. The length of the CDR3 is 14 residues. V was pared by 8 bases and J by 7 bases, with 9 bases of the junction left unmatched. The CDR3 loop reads CASGRDRAHNEQFF. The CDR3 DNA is TGTGCCAGCGGCCGGGACAGGGCTCATAATGAGCAGTTCTTC.

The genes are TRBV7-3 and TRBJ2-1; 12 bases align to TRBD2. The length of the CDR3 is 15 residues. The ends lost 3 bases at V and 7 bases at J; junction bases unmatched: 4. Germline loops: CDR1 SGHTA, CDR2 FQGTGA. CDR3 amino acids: CASSFLAGGDNEQFF. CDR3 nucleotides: TGTGCCAGCAGCTTCCTAGCGGGAGGGGATAATGAGCAGTTCTTC.

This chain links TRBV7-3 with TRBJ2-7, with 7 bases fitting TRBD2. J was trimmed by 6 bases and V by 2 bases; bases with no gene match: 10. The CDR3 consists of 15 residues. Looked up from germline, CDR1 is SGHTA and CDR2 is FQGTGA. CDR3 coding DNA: TGTGCCAGCAGCTTACAGGCTAGCGGACTTTTCGAGCAGTACTTC. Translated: CASSLQASGLFEQYF.

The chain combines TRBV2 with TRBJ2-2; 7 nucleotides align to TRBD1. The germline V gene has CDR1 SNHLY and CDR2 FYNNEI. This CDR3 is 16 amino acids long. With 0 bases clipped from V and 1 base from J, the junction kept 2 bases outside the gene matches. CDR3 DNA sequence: TGTGCCAGCAGTGAAGCCGGGACAGAGAACACCGGGGAGCTGTTTTTT. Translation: CASSEAGTENTGELFF.

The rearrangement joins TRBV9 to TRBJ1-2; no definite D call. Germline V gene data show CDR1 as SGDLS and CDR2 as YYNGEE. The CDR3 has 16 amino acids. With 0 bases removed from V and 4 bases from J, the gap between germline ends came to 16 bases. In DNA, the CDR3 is TGTGCCAGCAGCGTAGGGGGAGGCCTTACCCCCTATGGCTACACCTTC. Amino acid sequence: CASSVGGGLTPYGYTF.

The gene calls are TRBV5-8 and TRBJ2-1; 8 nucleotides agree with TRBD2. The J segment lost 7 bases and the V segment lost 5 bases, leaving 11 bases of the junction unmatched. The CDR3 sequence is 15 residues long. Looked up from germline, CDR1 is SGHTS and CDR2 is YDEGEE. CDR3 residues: CASRTSGSRWNEQFF. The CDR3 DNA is TGTGCCAGCAGGACGAGCGGGAGTAGGTGGAATGAGCAGTTCTTC.

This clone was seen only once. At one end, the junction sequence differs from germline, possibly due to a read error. DNA of the CDR3: TGTGCCAGCAGTATAACAGGGGTCCGCACAGATACGCAGTATTTT. This gives the protein CASSITGVRTDTQYF. The chain joins TRBV19 to TRBJ2-3; 7 bases fit TRBD1. Germline V gives CDR1 LNHDA, CDR2 SQIVND (reference sequence). The CDR3 runs 15 residues.

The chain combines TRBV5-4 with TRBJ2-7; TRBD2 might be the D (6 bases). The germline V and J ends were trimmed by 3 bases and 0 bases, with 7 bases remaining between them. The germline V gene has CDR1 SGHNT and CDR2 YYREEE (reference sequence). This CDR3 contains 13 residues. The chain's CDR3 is CASSSRGSYEQYF. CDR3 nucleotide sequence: TGTGCCAGCAGCTCGCGGGGCTCCTACGAGCAGTACTTC.

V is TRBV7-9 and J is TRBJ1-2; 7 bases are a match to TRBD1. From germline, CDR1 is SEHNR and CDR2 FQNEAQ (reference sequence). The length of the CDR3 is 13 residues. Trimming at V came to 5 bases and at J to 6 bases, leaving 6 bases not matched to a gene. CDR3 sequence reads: CASSRGTENGYTF. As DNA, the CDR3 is TGTGCCAGCAGCCGAGGGACAGAGAATGGCTACACCTTC.

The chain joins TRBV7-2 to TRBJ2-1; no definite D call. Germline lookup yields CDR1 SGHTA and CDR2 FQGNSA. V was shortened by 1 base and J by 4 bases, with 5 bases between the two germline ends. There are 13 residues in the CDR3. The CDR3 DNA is TGTGCCAGCAGCTTAGAACGGTACAATGAGCAGTTCTTC. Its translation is CASSLERYNEQFF.

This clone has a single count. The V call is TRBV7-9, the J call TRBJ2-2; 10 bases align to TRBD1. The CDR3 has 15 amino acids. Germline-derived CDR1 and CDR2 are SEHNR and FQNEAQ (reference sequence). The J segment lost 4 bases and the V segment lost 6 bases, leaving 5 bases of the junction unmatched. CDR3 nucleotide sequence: TGTGCCAGCAGTTCCGGGACAGGGGTCACCGGGGAGCTGTTTTTT. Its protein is CASSSGTGVTGELFF.

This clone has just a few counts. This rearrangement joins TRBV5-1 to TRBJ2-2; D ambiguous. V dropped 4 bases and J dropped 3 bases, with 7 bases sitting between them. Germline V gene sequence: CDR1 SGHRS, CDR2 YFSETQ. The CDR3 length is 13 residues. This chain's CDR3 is CASSIDDTGELFF. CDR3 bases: TGCGCCAGCAGCATAGATGACACCGGGGAGCTGTTTTTT. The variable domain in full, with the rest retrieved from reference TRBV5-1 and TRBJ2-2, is KAGVTQTPRYLIKTRGQQVTLSCSPISGHRSVSWYQQTPGQGLQFLFEYFSETQRNKGNFPGRFSGRQFSNSRSEMNVSTLELGDSALYLCASSIDDTGELFFGEGSRLTVL.

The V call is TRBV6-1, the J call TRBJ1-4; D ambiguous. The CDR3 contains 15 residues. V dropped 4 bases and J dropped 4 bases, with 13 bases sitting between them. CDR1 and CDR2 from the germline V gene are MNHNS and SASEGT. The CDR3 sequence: CASSVGGALNEKLFF. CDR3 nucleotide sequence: TGTGCCAGCAGTGTTGGCGGAGCCCTTAATGAAAAACTGTTTTTT.

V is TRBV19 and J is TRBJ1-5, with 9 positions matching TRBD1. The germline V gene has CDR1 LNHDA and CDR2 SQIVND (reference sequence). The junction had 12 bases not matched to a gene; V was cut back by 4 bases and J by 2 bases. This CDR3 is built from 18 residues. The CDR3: CASSRTGERTSRNQPQHF. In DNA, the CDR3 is TGTGCCAGTAGTAGGACAGGGGAACGCACTAGCCGCAATCAGCCCCAGCATTTT.

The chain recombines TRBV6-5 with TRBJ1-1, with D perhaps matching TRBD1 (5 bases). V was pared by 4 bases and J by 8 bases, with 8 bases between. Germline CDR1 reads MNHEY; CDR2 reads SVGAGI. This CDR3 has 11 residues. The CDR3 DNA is TGTGCCAGCAGTTTGAACAGGGAAGCTTTCTTT. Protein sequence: CASSLNREAFF.

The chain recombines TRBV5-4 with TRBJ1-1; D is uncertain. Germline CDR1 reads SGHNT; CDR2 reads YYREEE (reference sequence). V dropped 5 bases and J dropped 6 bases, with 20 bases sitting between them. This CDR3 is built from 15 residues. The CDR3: CASSSSGPRMAEAFF. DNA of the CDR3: TGTGCCAGCAGTTCGTCGGGTCCTCGGATGGCTGAAGCTTTCTTT.

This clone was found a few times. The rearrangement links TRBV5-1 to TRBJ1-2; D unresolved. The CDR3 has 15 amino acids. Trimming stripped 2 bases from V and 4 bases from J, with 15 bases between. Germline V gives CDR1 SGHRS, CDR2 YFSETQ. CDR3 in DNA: TGCGCCAGCAGCTTTGACGGCCAGGAACCCTATGGCTACACCTTC. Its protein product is CASSFDGQEPYGYTF.

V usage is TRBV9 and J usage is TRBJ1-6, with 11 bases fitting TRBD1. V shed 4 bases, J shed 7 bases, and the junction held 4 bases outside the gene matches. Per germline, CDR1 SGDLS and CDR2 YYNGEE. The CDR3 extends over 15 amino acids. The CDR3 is CASSSRTGGNSPLHF. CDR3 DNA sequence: TGTGCCAGCAGCTCCAGGACAGGGGGCAATTCACCCCTCCACTTT.

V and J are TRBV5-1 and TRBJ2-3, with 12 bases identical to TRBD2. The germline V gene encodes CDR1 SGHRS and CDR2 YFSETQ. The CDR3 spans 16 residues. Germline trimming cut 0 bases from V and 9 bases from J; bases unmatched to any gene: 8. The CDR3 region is CASSLGLAGDQTTQYF. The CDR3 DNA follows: TGCGCCAGCAGCTTGGGACTAGCGGGGGACCAGACCACGCAGTATTTT.

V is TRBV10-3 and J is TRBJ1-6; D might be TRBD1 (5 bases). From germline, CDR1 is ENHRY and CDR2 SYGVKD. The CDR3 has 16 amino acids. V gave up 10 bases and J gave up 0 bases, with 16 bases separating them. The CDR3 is CATGLDLSSYNSPLHF. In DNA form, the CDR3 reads TGTGCCACAGGGCTCGACCTCAGCTCCTATAATTCACCCCTCCACTTT.

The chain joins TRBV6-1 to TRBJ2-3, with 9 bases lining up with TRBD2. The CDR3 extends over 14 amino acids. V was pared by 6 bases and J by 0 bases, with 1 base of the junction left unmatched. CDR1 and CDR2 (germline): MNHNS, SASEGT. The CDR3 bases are TGTGCCAGCAGAACTAGCGGGAGCACAGATACGCAGTATTTT. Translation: CASRTSGSTDTQYF.

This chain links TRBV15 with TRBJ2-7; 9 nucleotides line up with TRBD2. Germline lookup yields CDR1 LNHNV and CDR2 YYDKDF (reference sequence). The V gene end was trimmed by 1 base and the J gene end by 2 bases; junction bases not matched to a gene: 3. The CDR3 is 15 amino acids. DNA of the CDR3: TGTGCCACCAGCAGAGGACTAGCGGAGACCTACGAGCAGTACTTC. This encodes CATSRGLAETYEQYF.

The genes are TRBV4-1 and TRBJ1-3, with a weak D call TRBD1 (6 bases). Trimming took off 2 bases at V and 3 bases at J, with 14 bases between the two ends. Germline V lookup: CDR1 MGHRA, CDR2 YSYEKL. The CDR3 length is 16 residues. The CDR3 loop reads CASSQITGQYGNTIYF. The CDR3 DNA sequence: TGCGCCAGCAGCCAAATAACAGGGCAATATGGAAACACCATATATTTT.

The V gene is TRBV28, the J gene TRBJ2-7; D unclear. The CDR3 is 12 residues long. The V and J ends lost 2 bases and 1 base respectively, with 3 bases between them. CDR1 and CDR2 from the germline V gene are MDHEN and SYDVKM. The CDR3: CASSLQSYEQYF. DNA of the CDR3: TGTGCCAGCAGTTTACAATCCTACGAGCAGTACTTC.

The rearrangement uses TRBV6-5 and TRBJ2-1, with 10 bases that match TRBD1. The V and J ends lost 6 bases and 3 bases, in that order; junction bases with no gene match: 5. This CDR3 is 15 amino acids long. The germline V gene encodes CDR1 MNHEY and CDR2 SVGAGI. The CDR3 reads CASSAGTGVYNEQFF. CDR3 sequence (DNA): TGTGCCAGCAGCGCCGGGACAGGGGTCTACAATGAGCAGTTCTTC.

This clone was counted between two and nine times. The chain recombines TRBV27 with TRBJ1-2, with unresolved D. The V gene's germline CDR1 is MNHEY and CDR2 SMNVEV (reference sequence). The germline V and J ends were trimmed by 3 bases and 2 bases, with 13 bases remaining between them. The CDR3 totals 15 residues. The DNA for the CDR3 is TGTGCCAGCAGTTTCTATCCGGGAACGAACTATGGCTACACCTTC. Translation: CASSFYPGTNYGYTF.

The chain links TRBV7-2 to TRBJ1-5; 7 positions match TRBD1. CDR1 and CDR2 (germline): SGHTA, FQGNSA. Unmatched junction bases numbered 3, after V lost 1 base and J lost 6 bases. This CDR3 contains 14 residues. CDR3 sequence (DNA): TGTGCCAGCAGCTTAGGACAGGGTGGTCAGCCCCAGCATTTT. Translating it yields CASSLGQGGQPQHF.